Following are 14 T cell receptor beta chains from one sample sequenced in a study of T cell repertoires in cytomegalovirus infection. Each CDR3 protein gets one entry after TCRdb re-called the reads with MiXCR. The table shows hundreds of thousands of distinct CDR3 sequences, with approximately 7% occurring only once. The specimen sequenced was PBMCs. Receptors were obtained from a human donor in good health (CMV status not recorded). Some clones in this sample may be carry-over from other donors' samples.

This clonotype was counted ten times or more. The rearrangement uses TRBV7-2 and TRBJ2-1; 8 nucleotides align to TRBD2. Germline values: CDR1 SGHTA, CDR2 FQGNSA. This CDR3 region has 15 residues. J was trimmed by 4 bases and V by 5 bases; bases with no gene match: 7. The CDR3 loop reads CASSGVAGIYNEQFF. Written as DNA, the CDR3 is TGTGCCAGCAGCGGAGTAGCGGGGATTTACAATGAGCAGTTCTTC.

This clonotype was picked up many times. The chain is built from TRBV11-2 and TRBJ2-1, with D tentatively TRBD2 (6 bases). In germline, CDR1 is SGHAT, CDR2 FQNNGV. This CDR3 comprises 15 residues. V dropped 5 bases and J dropped 3 bases, with 14 bases sitting between them. The CDR3: CASSGGLIFYNEQFF. CDR3 coding DNA: TGTGCCAGCAGCGGGGGACTTATCTTCTACAATGAGCAGTTCTTC.

This clonotype occurred a few times. V gene TRBV5-1 combines with J gene TRBJ1-6; no clear D gene. The CDR3 has 14 amino acids. Trimming cost V 4 bases and J 10 bases, with 15 bases left between them. Germline V gene data show CDR1 as SGHRS and CDR2 as YFSETQ. The CDR3 DNA reads as TGCGCCAGCAGCCCGGGCGAGGGTGGGTCACCCCTCCACTTT. Protein: CASSPGEGGSPLHF.

This clonotype has more than one count but fewer than ten. The rearrangement uses TRBV20-1 and TRBJ2-6, with D unclear. This CDR3 contains 14 residues. CDR1 DFQATT and CDR2 SNEGSKA come from the germline V gene (reference sequence). Trimming took off 1 base at V and 1 base at J, with 5 bases between the two ends. The CDR3 nucleotides read TGCAGTGCTAGAGGCGATTCTGGGGCCAACGTCCTGACTTTC. This sequence encodes CSARGDSGANVLTF.

This clonotype was detected many times. The chain couples TRBV19 to TRBJ1-5; no clear D gene. CDR1 is LNHDA and CDR2 is SQIVND in the germline V gene (reference sequence). The CDR3 is 13 amino acids. The germline V and J ends were trimmed by 5 bases and 4 bases, with 9 bases remaining between them. CDR3 residues: CASSPRENQPQHF. The CDR3 bases are TGTGCCAGTAGTCCCCGGGAGAATCAGCCCCAGCATTTT.

This clonotype has a count of ten or more. V is TRBV3-1 and J is TRBJ2-1; D is perhaps TRBD1 (6 bases). Trimming left V 0 bases short and J 4 bases short, with 10 bases between. The CDR3 sequence is 15 residues long. Germline values: CDR1 LGHDT, CDR2 YNNKEL (reference sequence). The CDR3 loop is CASSQEAGTYNEQFF. The CDR3 DNA reads TGTGCCAGCAGCCAAGAGGCAGGGACATACAATGAGCAGTTCTTC.

This clonotype showed up many times. The chain carries TRBV5-4 and TRBJ2-7; D possibly corresponds to TRBD2 (6 bases). Germline CDR1 reads SGHNT; CDR2 reads YYREEE (reference sequence). The CDR3 runs 15 residues. The germline V and J ends were trimmed by 5 bases and 2 bases, with 17 bases remaining between them. For the CDR3, the DNA is TGTGCCAGCAGTTCTTCAGGGAGGATAACCTACGAGCAGTACTTC. Protein sequence: CASSSSGRITYEQYF.

The CDR3 nucleotides read TGCAGTGGAATAGAGCAGATCTCCTACGAGCAGTACTTC. Protein product: CSGIEQISYEQYF. The J gene is TRBJ2-7, the V gene TRBV20-1, with D unclear. This CDR3 comprises 13 residues. The V end lost 7 bases, the J end lost 0 bases, and 13 bases lay between the germline ends. The germline CDR1 and CDR2 sequences are DFQATT and SNEGSKA (reference sequence).

This clonotype appeared many times. The V and J genes are TRBV7-2 and TRBJ1-1; 9 positions match TRBD1. The J segment lost 1 base and the V segment lost 5 bases, leaving 5 bases of the junction unmatched. Germline CDR1 and CDR2: SGHTA and FQGNSA. The CDR3 extends over 15 amino acids. The CDR3 DNA reads as TGTGCCAGCAGCCTAAAGACAGGGGGGAACACTGAAGCTTTCTTT. It encodes CASSLKTGGNTEAFF.

This clonotype was recorded at least ten times. The DNA of the CDR3 is TGTGCCAGCAGTTACTTTCTGCGGGGGGGCCTGGAGACCCAGTACTTC. Residues: CASSYFLRGGLETQYF. V usage is TRBV6-5 and J usage is TRBJ2-5; TRBD2 aligns across 9 bases. Looked up from germline, CDR1 is MNHEY and CDR2 is SVGAGI. Losses at the gene ends were 1 base for V and 5 bases for J; bases not matched to a gene: 8. The CDR3 length is 16 residues.

This clonotype was counted many times. The chain couples TRBV18 to TRBJ1-5; weak D call: TRBD1 (5 bases). CDR1 is KGHSH and CDR2 is LQKENI in the germline V gene. This CDR3 comprises 15 residues. V was clipped by 5 bases and J by 4 bases, with 15 bases between them. The CDR3 spells CASSTWGSPNQPQHF. The CDR3 bases are TGTGCCAGCTCAACCTGGGGCAGCCCGAATCAGCCCCAGCATTTT.

This clonotype has ten or more counts. The V call is TRBV7-2, the J call TRBJ2-3, with 12 positions matching TRBD2. The CDR3 spans 16 residues. V was pared by 2 bases and J by 6 bases, with 6 bases of the junction left unmatched. The germline CDR1 and CDR2 sequences are SGHTA and FQGNSA. CDR3 in amino acids: CASSLQTSGGLDTQYF. CDR3 bases: TGTGCCAGCAGCTTACAGACTAGCGGGGGCTTGGATACGCAGTATTTT.

This clonotype was seen ten or more times. This sequence joins TRBV27 and TRBJ1-1; D not resolved. Deletions cut 2 bases from V and 11 bases from J, with 12 bases between. The CDR3 sequence is 12 residues long. The germline gives CDR1 MNHEY, CDR2 SMNVEV (reference sequence). CDR3 residues: CASSLRGRNAFF. CDR3 DNA sequence: TGTGCCAGCAGTTTACGAGGGAGGAATGCTTTCTTT.

This clonotype was counted ten times or more. The genes are TRBV28 and TRBJ2-3; 13 bases are shared with TRBD2. The V gene end was trimmed by 5 bases and the J gene end by 2 bases; junction bases not matched to a gene: 4. CDR3 length: 16 residues. Germline CDR1 and CDR2: MDHEN and SYDVKM. The CDR3 DNA reads TGTGCCAGCAGTCCGGGACTAGCGGGGTACACAGATACGCAGTATTTT. This gives the protein CASSPGLAGYTDTQYF.